Each of the 17 T cell receptor beta chains below was sequenced from the same sample in a study of T cells in Graves' hyperthyroidism and ophthalmopathy. Amplification targeted TCR beta CDR3 regions from RNA transcripts. HTBI primers were employed in a first-round RT-PCR of the TCR CDR3. In TCRdb, the multiplex PCR reads were re-called with MiXCR into one record per CDR3 protein. The sample holds hundreds of thousands of distinct CDR3 sequences, roughly 19% seen once. The sample was blood. The receptor set was obtained from a man over 45 with Graves' ophthalmopathy.

The chain employs TRBV2 and TRBJ2-2; D is unclear. The V gene lost 8 bases and the J gene lost 0 bases, with 13 bases spanning the gap. This CDR3 has 15 amino acids. Germline CDR1 SNHLY, CDR2 FYNNEI. The CDR3 DNA reads TGTGCCAGCGATGTGGGTACGGCGAACACCGGGGAGCTGTTTTTT. It specifies CASDVGTANTGELFF.

This clonotype has more than one count but fewer than ten. The CDR3 DNA is TGTGCCAGCAGCCAATCTAGCGGGAACTCCTACGAGCAGTACTTC. This encodes CASSQSSGNSYEQYF. The chain joins TRBV4-2 to TRBJ2-7; the match to TRBD2 covers 9 bases. This CDR3 region has 15 residues. Germline CDR1 reads LGHNA; CDR2 reads YNFKEQ. Trimming took 2 bases from V and 0 from J; bases not matched to a gene: 2.

This clonotype was seen many times. The chain combines TRBV6-1 with TRBJ2-3, with 7 bases aligning to TRBD1. The J segment lost 2 bases and the V segment lost 6 bases, leaving 5 bases of the junction unmatched. Germline CDR1 and CDR2: MNHNS and SASEGT. The CDR3 is 14 amino acids. This CDR3 reads CASRGGQDTDTQYF. In DNA form, the CDR3 reads TGTGCCAGCAGGGGCGGACAGGACACAGATACGCAGTATTTT.

Details on this clonotype: This may come from a read error, since a much larger clone is one base off. The V and J genes are TRBV5-6 and TRBJ2-3; the D gene is possibly TRBD1 (6 bases). V lost 10 bases, J lost 6 bases, and 15 bases lay in between. The length of the CDR3 is 12 residues. Germline CDR1 SGHDT, CDR2 YYEEEE. DNA for the CDR3: TGTGCCGGCAACTCAGGGGTCGATACGCAGTATTTT. Translation: CAGNSGVDTQYF. The full variable domain, completed using reference TRBV5-6 and TRBJ2-3, is DAGVTQSPTHLIKTRGQQVTLRCSPKSGHDTVSWYQQALGQGPQFIFQYYEEEERQRGNFPDRFSGHQFPNYSSELNVNALLLGDSALYLCAGNSGVDTQYFGPGTRLTVL.

The chain combines TRBV28 with TRBJ2-2; no reliable D call. The V gene lost 7 bases and the J gene lost 3 bases, with 9 bases spanning the gap. The CDR3 contains 13 residues. CDR1 and CDR2 (germline): MDHEN, SYDVKM. DNA of the CDR3: TGTGCCAGCATCCGCCCGTACACCGGGGAGCTGTTTTTT. Protein: CASIRPYTGELFF.

In its sample, this clonotype was seen many times. V is TRBV20-1 and J is TRBJ2-1, with 14 bases identical to TRBD2. The germline gives CDR1 DFQATT, CDR2 SNEGSKA (reference sequence). V lost 5 bases and J lost 7; bases outside the gene matches: 4. This CDR3 region has 14 residues. CDR3 in DNA: TGCAGTGCTCCTCGGACTAGCGGGAGGAATGAGCAGTTCTTC. Amino acids: CSAPRTSGRNEQFF.

The genes are TRBV20-1 and TRBJ1-5; D is undetermined. Germline CDR1 DFQATT, CDR2 SNEGSKA (reference sequence). CDR3 length equals 15 residues. V lost 1 base and J lost 2, with 12 bases in between. The CDR3 DNA reads TGCAGTGCTAGAGCGACACAGTGGGGCAATCAGCCCCAGCATTTT. As protein: CSARATQWGNQPQHF.

The CDR3 loop reads CASTRDRGLSEQFF. In DNA form, the CDR3 reads TGTGCCAGTACCCGGGACAGGGGGCTCAGTGAGCAGTTCTTC. The rearrangement links TRBV19 to TRBJ2-1; 12 positions agree with TRBD1. The CDR3 consists of 14 residues. The V segment lost 7 bases and the J segment 9 bases; nucleotides outside the gene matches: 7. Per the germline V gene, CDR1 is LNHDA and CDR2 is SQIVND (reference sequence).

V is TRBV30 and J is TRBJ2-7; TRBD2 aligns across 11 bases. Per germline, CDR1 GTSNPN and CDR2 SVGIG (reference sequence). V was clipped by 3 bases and J by 2 bases; unmatched bases: 6. CDR3 size: 15 residues. The CDR3 coding sequence is TGTGCCTGGAGCCGGGGACTAGCGGCCGCCTACGAGCAGTACTTC. Translated: CAWSRGLAAAYEQYF.

This clonotype turned up a few times. The V call is TRBV13, the J call TRBJ2-4, with 8 bases aligning to TRBD2. CDR1 and CDR2 (germline): PRHDT, FYEKMQ (reference sequence). CDR3 size: 16 residues. V lost 2 bases to trimming and J lost 10 bases; unmatched junction nucleotides: 13. This chain's CDR3 is CASSLILADYRAIQYF. DNA for the CDR3: TGTGCCAGCAGCTTAATACTAGCGGATTATCGCGCAATTCAGTACTTC.

In regard to this clonotype: The junction and the germline gene differ at one end; a read error may be behind it. This chain uses TRBV5-4 with TRBJ2-3; 9 bases agree with TRBD2. This CDR3 is built from 15 residues. CDR1 and CDR2 (germline): SGHNT, YYREEE (reference sequence). In nucleotides, the CDR3 is TGTGCCAGCAACTTGGTAGCGGGGGTCACAGATACGCAGTATTTT. It yields the protein CASNLVAGVTDTQYF.

At least ten counts were recorded for this clonotype. The junction does not match germline at one end; this may be a read error. The genes are TRBV7-7 and TRBJ2-1; 11 nucleotides agree with TRBD2. Germline lookup yields CDR1 SSHAT and CDR2 FNYEAQ (reference sequence). CDR3 length: 18 amino acids. CDR3 residues: CASSLAPSGRSSYNEQFF. The DNA of the CDR3 is TGTGCTAGCAGCTTAGCTCCTAGCGGGAGGAGCTCCTACAATGAGCAGTTCTTC.

The chain couples TRBV29-1 to TRBJ2-5; D remains ambiguous. There are 13 residues in the CDR3. V shed 3 bases and J shed 5 bases, with 13 bases lying between them. Per germline, CDR1 SQVTM and CDR2 ANQGSEA. Here the CDR3 reads CSVDGLQGETQYF. CDR3 nucleotide sequence: TGCAGCGTTGACGGGCTCCAAGGGGAGACCCAGTACTTC.

This clonotype was seen a handful of times. The chain couples TRBV10-3 to TRBJ2-7, with 10 bases matching TRBD1. The CDR3 is 16 residues long. Germline V lookup: CDR1 ENHRY, CDR2 SYGVKD. Trimming removed 0 bases from V and 5 bases from J; junction bases left unmatched: 7. The CDR3 is CAISESTGQGIHEQYF. The CDR3 DNA reads as TGTGCCATCAGTGAGTCAACGGGACAGGGGATCCACGAGCAGTACTTC.

The table lists this clonotype with many counts. V gene TRBV11-1 combines with J gene TRBJ2-5, with 14 bases that match TRBD2. The CDR3 runs 15 residues. Germline values: CDR1 SGHAT, CDR2 FQDESV (reference sequence). V lost 5 bases and J lost 3; bases outside the gene matches: 2. The CDR3 spells CASSTGLAGEETQYF. The CDR3 nucleotides are TGTGCCAGCAGCACGGGACTAGCGGGAGAAGAGACCCAGTACTTC.

The chain uses TRBV19 and TRBJ1-5, with 8 bases matching TRBD1. After removal of 5 bases from V and 7 bases from J, the junction contained 10 bases not matched to a gene. The germline V gene encodes CDR1 LNHDA and CDR2 SQIVND (reference sequence). The CDR3 loop spans 15 amino acids. CDR3 DNA sequence: TGTGCCAGTAGTTCGACAGCTCAGGGGGCGCAGCCCCAGCATTTT. As protein: CASSSTAQGAQPQHF.

A few counts support this clonotype. The V call is TRBV11-2, the J call TRBJ1-1; a possible D gene is TRBD1 (5 bases). CDR3 length equals 15 residues. The V end lost 2 bases, the J end lost 1 base, and 11 bases lay between the germline ends. CDR1 and CDR2 (germline): SGHAT, FQNNGV. The CDR3 protein is CASSLQGGGNTEAFF. In nucleotides, the CDR3 is TGTGCCAGCAGCTTACAGGGTGGGGGGAACACTGAAGCTTTCTTT.